The next 29 T cell receptor beta chains were all read from a single sample in a study of shared clonotypes between healthy human individuals. Produced via immunoSEQ multiplex PCR; TCRdb's table is partial and in-frame only. The sample comprises approximately 2.3 million clones, 93% of which are singletons, and 0.39% rests with the top ten. The source material was naive CD4+ T cells from PBMCs. Subset reported: CD45RA+ positively selected. The receptors were gathered from a man younger than 30 in good health. Some clones in this sample may be carry-over from other donors' samples.

This rearrangement joins TRBV7-9 to TRBJ2-1, with TRBD2 identical over 12 bases. Germline CDR1 is SEHNR and CDR2 is FQNEAQ (reference sequence). This CDR3 has 17 amino acids. V gave up 4 bases and J gave up 7 bases; unmatched junction bases: 11. CDR3 sequence: CASSSLAGGPVGNEQFF. The CDR3 coding sequence is TGTGCCAGCAGCTCCCTAGCGGGAGGGCCGGTCGGTAATGAGCAGTTCTTC.

The rearrangement uses TRBV4-3 and TRBJ2-3; D is possibly TRBD1 (5 bases). CDR1 LGHNA and CDR2 YSLEER come from the germline V gene. Trimming removed 4 bases from V and 0 bases from J, with 11 bases in between. The length of the CDR3 is 15 residues. Here the CDR3 reads CASSPLPGSTDTQYF. The CDR3 region has the DNA TGCGCCAGCAGCCCGCTCCCAGGGAGCACAGATACGCAGTATTTT.

CDR3 DNA: TGTGCCAGCCGCAGCGTCGCGTATGGCTACACCTTC. As protein: CASRSVAYGYTF. V usage is TRBV28 and J usage is TRBJ1-2; D remains ambiguous. CDR3 length: 12 residues. CDR1 and CDR2 from the germline V gene are MDHEN and SYDVKM. Trimming removed 8 bases at V and 5 bases at J, with 12 bases between.

The chain combines TRBV18 with TRBJ1-2; D call uncertain. V was trimmed by 2 bases and J by 2 bases, leaving 9 bases between them. The germline V gene encodes CDR1 KGHSH and CDR2 LQKENI. The length of the CDR3 is 14 residues. DNA for the CDR3: TGTGCCAGCTCACCAGTGCCGGAAAACTATGGCTACACCTTC. It specifies CASSPVPENYGYTF.

The chain carries TRBV5-1 and TRBJ2-7; 11 bases match TRBD2. The CDR3 sequence is 15 residues long. J lost 7 bases, V lost 4 bases, and 10 bases had no gene match. Germline lookup yields CDR1 SGHRS and CDR2 YFSETQ. The CDR3 DNA is TGCGCCAGCAGCCTAACTAGCGGGAGTTCTTCGGAGCAGTACTTC. Protein product: CASSLTSGSSSEQYF. The variable domain in full, with the rest retrieved from reference TRBV5-1 and TRBJ2-7, is KAGVTQTPRYLIKTRGQQVTLSCSPISGHRSVSWYQQTPGQGLQFLFEYFSETQRNKGNFPGRFSGRQFSNSRSEMNVSTLELGDSALYLCASSLTSGSSSEQYFGPGTRLTVT.

The V call is TRBV18, the J call TRBJ1-3, with D possibly TRBD1 on 6 matching bases. Germline V gene data show CDR1 as KGHSH and CDR2 as LQKENI. The CDR3 runs 13 residues. Trimming took 2 bases from V and 7 from J, leaving 9 bases between them. The CDR3 loop is CASSPVGGNTIYF. DNA for the CDR3: TGTGCCAGCTCACCAGTAGGGGGGAACACCATATATTTT.

The chain couples TRBV28 to TRBJ1-5, with a tentative D call TRBD1 (5 bases). There are 15 residues in the CDR3. V was pared by 5 bases and J by 0 bases, with 11 bases between. The germline gives CDR1 MDHEN, CDR2 SYDVKM. The CDR3 loop reads CASSKTEYSNQPQHF. The CDR3 DNA is TGTGCCAGCAGTAAGACAGAATATAGCAATCAGCCCCAGCATTTT.

This clone appeared once. This chain links TRBV18 with TRBJ2-7; D might be TRBD2 (6 bases). CDR3 size: 12 residues. Germline CDR1 is KGHSH and CDR2 is LQKENI. V shed 3 bases and J shed 10 bases, with 13 bases lying between them. DNA for the CDR3: TGTGCCAGCTCACCGAACCCGGAGGGTCAGTACTTC. Protein: CASSPNPEGQYF.

This clone came up once. As DNA, the CDR3 is TGTGCCAGCAGTTCCCGAGGACTGGCCGCGCGGTTCTCCGGGGAGCTGTTTTTT. Residues: CASSSRGLAARFSGELFF. The chain combines TRBV28 with TRBJ2-2; possible D gene TRBD2, 5 bases. V was shortened by 4 bases and J by 6 bases, with 24 bases between the two germline ends. The CDR3 length is 18 residues. CDR1 is MDHEN and CDR2 is SYDVKM in the germline V gene.

The CDR3 here is CASSGTSGDAYEQYF. The CDR3 coding sequence is TGTGCCAGCAGCGGGACTAGCGGGGACGCCTACGAGCAGTACTTC. The chain carries TRBV25-1 and TRBJ2-5; 13 bases agree with TRBD2. The J call may be wrong; the DNA end is better matched by TRBJ2-7. There are 15 residues in the CDR3. CDR1 and CDR2 (germline): MGHDK, SYGVNS.

Notes on this clone: Additional DNA sequences in this sample encode the identical CDR3. The rearrangement uses TRBV5-1 and TRBJ2-5; 8 bases map to TRBD2. Germline CDR1 and CDR2: SGHRS and YFSETQ. Germline trimming cut 2 bases from V and 2 bases from J; bases unmatched to any gene: 2. The CDR3 runs 14 residues. The CDR3 is CASSFTSGQETQYF. The CDR3 DNA reads as TGCGCCAGCAGCTTTACTAGCGGACAAGAGACCCAGTACTTC. The variable domain in full, completed from reference TRBV5-1 and TRBJ2-5, reads KAGVTQTPRYLIKTRGQQVTLSCSPISGHRSVSWYQQTPGQGLQFLFEYFSETQRNKGNFPGRFSGRQFSNSRSEMNVSTLELGDSALYLCASSFTSGQETQYFGPGTRLLVL.

CDR3: CAISQGLAGTGELFF. CDR3 bases: TGTGCCATCAGCCAAGGACTAGCGGGAACCGGGGAGCTGTTTTTT. The J gene is TRBJ2-2, the V gene TRBV10-3, with TRBD2 matching 12 bases. After removal of 6 bases from V and 5 bases from J, the junction contained 4 bases not matched to a gene. Germline values: CDR1 ENHRY, CDR2 SYGVKD. The CDR3 loop spans 15 amino acids.

The chain has TRBV11-3 and TRBJ2-2; D perhaps matches TRBD1 (6 bases). Germline CDR1 is SGHNT and CDR2 is YENEEA. V gave up 6 bases and J gave up 1 base, with 15 bases separating them. This CDR3 is 16 amino acids long. The CDR3 DNA is TGTGCCAGCAGTTTTACCGGGACACAGAACACCGGGGAGCTGTTTTTT. Amino acids: CASSFTGTQNTGELFF.

The chain employs TRBV10-3 and TRBJ2-1, with 7 bases aligning to TRBD2. V gave up 3 bases and J gave up 3 bases; unmatched junction bases: 5. This CDR3 region has 15 residues. Germline V gene sequence: CDR1 ENHRY, CDR2 SYGVKD. The CDR3 here is CAISDKSGIYNEQFF. As DNA, the CDR3 is TGTGCCATCAGTGATAAGAGCGGGATCTACAATGAGCAGTTCTTC.

The chain couples TRBV6-1 to TRBJ1-3; unclear D gene. Between the trimmed V and J ends, which lost 4 bases and 0 bases, there was a span of 16 bases. Germline V gives CDR1 MNHNS, CDR2 SASEGT. This CDR3 region has 17 residues. In DNA, the CDR3 is TGTGCCAGCAGTGCCCAACTGGACTTCATCTCTGGAAACACCATATATTTT. Its translation: CASSAQLDFISGNTIYF.

V usage is TRBV27 and J usage is TRBJ1-1; 7 bases are shared with TRBD1. The CDR3 consists of 16 residues. Per germline, CDR1 MNHEY and CDR2 SMNVEV (reference sequence). V shed 5 bases and J 0 bases; nucleotides not matched to a gene: 9. The CDR3 protein is CASSTPGTAMNTEAFF. The CDR3 DNA reads as TGTGCCAGCAGTACCCCCGGGACAGCCATGAACACTGAAGCTTTCTTT.

J is TRBJ1-2 and V is TRBV7-8, with D possibly matching TRBD1 (5 bases). Germline V gene sequence: CDR1 SGHVS, CDR2 FQNEAQ. V was trimmed by 5 bases and J by 4 bases, leaving 14 bases between them. The CDR3 is 14 residues long. DNA for the CDR3: TGTGCCAGCAGCGCGTGGGACCGAGGCTATGGCTACACCTTC. Translation: CASSAWDRGYGYTF.

The chain recombines TRBV6-6 with TRBJ1-4, with 9 bases that match TRBD1. Per the germline V gene, CDR1 is MNHNY and CDR2 is SVGAGI (reference sequence). The length of the CDR3 is 14 residues. Trimming removed 7 bases from V and 5 bases from J; junction bases left unmatched: 5. The CDR3 DNA reads as TGTGCCAGCAAGAAAGGACAGGGGAATGAAAAACTGTTTTTT. Residues: CASKKGQGNEKLFF.

The chain links TRBV5-4 to TRBJ2-1; D is possibly TRBD1 (5 bases). The CDR3 is 14 amino acids. Germline V CDR1 and CDR2: SGHNT, YYREEE (reference sequence). With 2 bases removed from V and 5 bases from J, the gap between germline ends came to 11 bases. The CDR3 is CASSFGARDNEQFF. CDR3 DNA sequence: TGTGCCAGCAGCTTCGGTGCCAGGGACAATGAGCAGTTCTTC.

This clone was detected once. CDR3 nucleotide sequence: TGCGCCAGCAGCCCTAGACTAGCGGGATCCTACGAGCAGTACTTC. Its protein product is CASSPRLAGSYEQYF. The chain recombines TRBV4-1 with TRBJ2-7, with 11 nucleotides matching TRBD2. The CDR3 totals 15 residues. The germline V gene encodes CDR1 MGHRA and CDR2 YSYEKL. Germline trimming cut 4 bases from V and 1 base from J; bases unmatched to any gene: 3.

This sequence joins TRBV5-4 and TRBJ2-3; 10 bases map to TRBD2. Germline values: CDR1 SGHNT, CDR2 YYREEE (reference sequence). CDR3 length: 15 residues. The V and J ends lost 1 base and 10 bases, in that order; junction bases with no gene match: 9. The CDR3 DNA reads as TGTGCCAGCAGCTTGAAGCGGGAGGGCCTGTATCCGCAGTATTTT. Translation gives CASSLKREGLYPQYF. The whole variable domain, remainder taken from reference TRBV5-4 and TRBJ2-3, is ETGVTQSPTHLIKTRGQQVTLRCSSQSGHNTVSWYQQALGQGPQFIFQYYREEENGRGNFPPRFSGLQFPNYSSELNVNALELDDSALYLCASSLKREGLYPQYFGPGTRLTVL.

The chain is built from TRBV5-1 and TRBJ2-2, with 9 bases aligning to TRBD1. V lost 4 bases and J lost 5; bases outside the gene matches: 9. CDR3 length equals 16 residues. Looked up from germline, CDR1 is SGHRS and CDR2 is YFSETQ. The CDR3 DNA is TGCGCCAGCAGCGCACCGGGACAGGGTATGACCGGGGAGCTGTTTTTT. Residues: CASSAPGQGMTGELFF.

The chain employs TRBV28 and TRBJ2-3; TRBD1 is a possible D gene (6 bases). Looked up from germline, CDR1 is MDHEN and CDR2 is SYDVKM. Trimming took off 6 bases at V and 0 bases at J, with 13 bases between the two ends. This CDR3 contains 15 residues. The CDR3 reads CASRHRDKSTDTQYF. The DNA of the CDR3 is TGTGCCAGCAGACACCGGGACAAGAGCACAGATACGCAGTATTTT.

The chain uses TRBV9 and TRBJ1-2; D unresolved. Germline loops: CDR1 SGDLS, CDR2 YYNGEE. The germline V and J ends were trimmed by 1 base and 1 base, with 8 bases remaining between them. The CDR3 contains 14 residues. CDR3 protein: CASSVTQDNYGYTF. CDR3 bases: TGTGCCAGCAGCGTAACCCAGGATAACTATGGCTACACCTTC.

This sequence joins TRBV28 and TRBJ1-2; D is unclear. V was clipped by 6 bases and J by 8 bases, with 13 bases between them. Germline V gene data show CDR1 as MDHEN and CDR2 as SYDVKM. This CDR3 is built from 12 residues. The CDR3 DNA reads TGTGCCAGCAGCGGAGCCGACGGGGGCTACACCTTC. This codes for CASSGADGGYTF.

This chain joins TRBV19 and TRBJ2-7, with D possibly matching TRBD1 (6 bases). The CDR3 runs 15 residues. With 4 bases removed from V and 3 bases from J, the gap between germline ends came to 16 bases. CDR1 is LNHDA, CDR2 SQIVND, per germline (reference sequence). The CDR3 here is CASSTSSGTNYEQYF. Here the CDR3 DNA reads TGTGCCAGTAGTACCAGTTCGGGGACAAACTACGAGCAGTACTTC.

The rearrangement uses TRBV5-5 and TRBJ2-7, with 8 bases fitting TRBD1. The V and J ends lost 1 base and 12 bases, in that order; junction bases with no gene match: 18. Looked up from germline, CDR1 is SGHKS and CDR2 is YYEKEE (reference sequence). This CDR3 is built from 16 residues. The CDR3 DNA is TGTGCCAGCAGCTTGTCGAAGGAAAAGCAGGGGGCTCATCTGTACTTC. Its translation: CASSLSKEKQGAHLYF.

The rearrangement uses TRBV2 and TRBJ1-2; no clear D. Trimming stripped 4 bases from V and 5 bases from J, with 8 bases between. Germline V CDR1 and CDR2: SNHLY, FYNNEI. The CDR3 is 12 amino acids. The CDR3 loop is CASSVGEYGYTF. The CDR3 region has the DNA TGTGCCAGCAGTGTGGGCGAGTATGGCTACACCTTC.

The chain carries TRBV7-9 and TRBJ1-5; 9 nucleotides align to TRBD1. There are 14 residues in the CDR3. The germline V gene has CDR1 SEHNR and CDR2 FQNEAQ (reference sequence). The trim removed 3 bases at V and 7 bases at J, leaving 4 bases unmatched. In nucleotides, the CDR3 is TGTGCCAGCAGCTTCGGACAGGGGAAACAGCCCCAGCATTTT. Translation: CASSFGQGKQPQHF.